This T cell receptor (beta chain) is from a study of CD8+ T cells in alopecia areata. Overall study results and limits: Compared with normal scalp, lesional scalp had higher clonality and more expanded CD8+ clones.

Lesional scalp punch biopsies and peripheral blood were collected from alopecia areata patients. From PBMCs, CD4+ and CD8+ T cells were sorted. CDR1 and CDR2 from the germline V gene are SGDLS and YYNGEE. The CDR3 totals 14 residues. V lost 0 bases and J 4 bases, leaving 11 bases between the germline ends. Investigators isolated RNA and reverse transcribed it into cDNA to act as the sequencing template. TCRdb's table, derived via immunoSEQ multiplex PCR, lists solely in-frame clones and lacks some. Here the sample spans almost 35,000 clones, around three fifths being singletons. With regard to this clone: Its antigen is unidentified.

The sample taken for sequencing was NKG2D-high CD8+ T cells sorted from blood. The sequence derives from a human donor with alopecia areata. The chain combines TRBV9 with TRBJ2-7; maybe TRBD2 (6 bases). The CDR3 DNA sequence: TGTGCCAGCAGCGTAGAAGCGCTAGCGTACGAGCAGTACTTC. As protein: CASSVEALAYEQYF.